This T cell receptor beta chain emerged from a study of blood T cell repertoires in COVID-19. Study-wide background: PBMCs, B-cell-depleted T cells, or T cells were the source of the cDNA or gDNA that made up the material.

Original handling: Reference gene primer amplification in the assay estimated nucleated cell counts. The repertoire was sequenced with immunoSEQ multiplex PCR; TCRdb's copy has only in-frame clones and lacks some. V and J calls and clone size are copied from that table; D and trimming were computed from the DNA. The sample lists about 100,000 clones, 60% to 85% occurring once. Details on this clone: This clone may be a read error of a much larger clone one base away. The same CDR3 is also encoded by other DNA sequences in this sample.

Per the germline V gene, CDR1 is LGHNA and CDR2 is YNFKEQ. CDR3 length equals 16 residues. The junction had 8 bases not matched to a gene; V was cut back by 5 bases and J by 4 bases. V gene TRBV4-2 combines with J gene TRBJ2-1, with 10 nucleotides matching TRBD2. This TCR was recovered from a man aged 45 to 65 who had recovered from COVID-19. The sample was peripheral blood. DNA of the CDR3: TGTGCCAGCAGCATGGGGCTAGCGGGAGAGTACAATGAGCAGTTCTTC. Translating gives CASSMGLAGEYNEQFF.